This TCR beta chain was sequenced for a study of blood T cells in healthy people across ages. CDR1 is MNHEY and CDR2 is SMNVEV in the germline V gene (reference sequence). The CDR3 sequence is 15 residues long. With 5 bases clipped from V and 10 bases from J, the junction kept 13 bases outside the gene matches. A second PCR of 7 to 11 cycles used a sample-barcoded 5' primer and a J-beta primer mix. Every cDNA was tagged by a template-switch adaptor with 12 random nucleotides. MiXCR, run by TCRdb on the 5' RACE reads, gives a single entry per CDR3 protein. There are over a million distinct CDR3 sequences in the sample; approximately 39% occur only once, and just over 4% lies in the top ten.

The chain employs TRBV27 and TRBJ2-1; 8 positions agree with TRBD2. The source is a woman aged 18-29 years in good health. What was sequenced was blood. CDR3 bases: TGTGCCAGCAGTCCCGCGGGGGGCTCGGCAAGCGAGCAGTTCTTC. It codes for CASSPAGGSASEQFF.